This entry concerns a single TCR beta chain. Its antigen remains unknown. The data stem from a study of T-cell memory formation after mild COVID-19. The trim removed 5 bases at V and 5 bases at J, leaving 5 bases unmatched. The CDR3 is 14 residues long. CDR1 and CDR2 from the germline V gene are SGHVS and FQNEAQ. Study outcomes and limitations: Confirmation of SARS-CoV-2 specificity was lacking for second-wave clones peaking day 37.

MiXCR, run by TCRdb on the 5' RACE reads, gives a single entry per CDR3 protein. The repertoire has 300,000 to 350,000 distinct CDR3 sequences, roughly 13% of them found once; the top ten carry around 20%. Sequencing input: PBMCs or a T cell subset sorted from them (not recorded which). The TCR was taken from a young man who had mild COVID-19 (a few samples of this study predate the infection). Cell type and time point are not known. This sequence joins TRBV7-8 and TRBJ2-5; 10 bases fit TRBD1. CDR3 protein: CASSRPGQGETQYF. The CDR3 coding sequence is TGTGCCAGCAGCCGTCCGGGACAGGGGGAGACCCAGTACTTC.